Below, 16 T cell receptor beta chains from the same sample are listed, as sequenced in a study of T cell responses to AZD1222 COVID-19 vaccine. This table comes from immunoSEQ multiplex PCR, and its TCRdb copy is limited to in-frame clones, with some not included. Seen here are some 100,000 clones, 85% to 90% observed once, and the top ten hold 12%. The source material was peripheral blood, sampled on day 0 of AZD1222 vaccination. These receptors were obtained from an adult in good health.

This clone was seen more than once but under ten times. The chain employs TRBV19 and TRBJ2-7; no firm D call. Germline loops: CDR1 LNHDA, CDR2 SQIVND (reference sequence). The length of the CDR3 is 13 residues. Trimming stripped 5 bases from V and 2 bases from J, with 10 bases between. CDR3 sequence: CASSFGLAYEQYF. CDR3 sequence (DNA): TGTGCCAGTAGTTTCGGCCTCGCCTACGAGCAGTACTTC.

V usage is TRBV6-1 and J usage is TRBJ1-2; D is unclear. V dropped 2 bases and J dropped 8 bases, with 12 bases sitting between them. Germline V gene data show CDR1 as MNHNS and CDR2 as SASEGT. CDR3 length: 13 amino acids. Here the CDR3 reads CASSERRERGYTF. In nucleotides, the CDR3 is TGTGCCAGCAGTGAAAGGAGGGAACGGGGCTACACCTTC.

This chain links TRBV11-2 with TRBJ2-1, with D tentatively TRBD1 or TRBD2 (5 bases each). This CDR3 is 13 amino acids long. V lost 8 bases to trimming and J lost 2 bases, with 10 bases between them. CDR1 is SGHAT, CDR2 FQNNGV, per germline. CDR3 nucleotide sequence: TGTGCCAGCGGAGAGGGACCCTACAATGAGCAGTTCTTC. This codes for CASGEGPYNEQFF. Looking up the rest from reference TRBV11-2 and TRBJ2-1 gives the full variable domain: EAGVAQSPRYKIIEKRQSVAFWCNPISGHATLYWYQQILGQGPKLLIQFQNNGVVDDSQLPKDRFSAERLKGVDSTLKIQPAKLEDSAVYLCASGEGPYNEQFFGPGTRLTVL.

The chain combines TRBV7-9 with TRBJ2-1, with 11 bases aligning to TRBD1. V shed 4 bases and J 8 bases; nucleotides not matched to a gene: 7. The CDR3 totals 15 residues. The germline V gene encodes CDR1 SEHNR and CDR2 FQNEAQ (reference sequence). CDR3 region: CASSWRTGGWYEQFF. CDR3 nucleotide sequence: TGTGCCAGCAGCTGGAGGACAGGGGGCTGGTATGAGCAGTTCTTC. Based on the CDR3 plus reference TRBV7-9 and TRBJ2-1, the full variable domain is DTGVSQNPRHKITKRGQNVTFRCDPISEHNRLYWYRQTLGQGPEFLTYFQNEAQLEKSRLLSDRFSAERPKGSFSTLEIQRTEQGDSAMYLCASSWRTGGWYEQFFGPGTRLTVL.

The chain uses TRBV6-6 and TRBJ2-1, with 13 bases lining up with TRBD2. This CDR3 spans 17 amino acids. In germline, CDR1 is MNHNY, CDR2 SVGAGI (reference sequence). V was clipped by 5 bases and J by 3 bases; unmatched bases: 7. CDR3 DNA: TGTGCCAGCAGTCCCCGGACTAGCGGGAGAAGCTACAATGAGCAGTTCTTC. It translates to CASSPRTSGRSYNEQFF.

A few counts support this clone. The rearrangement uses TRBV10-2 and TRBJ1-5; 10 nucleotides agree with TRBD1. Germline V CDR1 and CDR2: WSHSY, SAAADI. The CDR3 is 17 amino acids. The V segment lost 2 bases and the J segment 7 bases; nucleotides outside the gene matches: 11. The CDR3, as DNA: TGCGCCAGCAGTGAGGCAAGACAGGGGGCGATTGGCCAGCCCCAGCATTTT. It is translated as CASSEARQGAIGQPQHF.

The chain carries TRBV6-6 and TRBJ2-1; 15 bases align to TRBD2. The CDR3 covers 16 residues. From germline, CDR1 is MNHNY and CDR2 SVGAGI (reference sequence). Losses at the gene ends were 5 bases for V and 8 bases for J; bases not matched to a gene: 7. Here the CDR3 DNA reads TGTGCCAGCAGTGGCCGGACTAGCGGGAGGGCCTATGAGCAGTTCTTC. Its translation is CASSGRTSGRAYEQFF.

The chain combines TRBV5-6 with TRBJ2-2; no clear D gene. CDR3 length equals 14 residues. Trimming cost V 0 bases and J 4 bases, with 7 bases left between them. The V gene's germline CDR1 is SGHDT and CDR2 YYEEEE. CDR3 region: CASSLGRVTGELFF. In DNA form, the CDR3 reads TGTGCCAGCAGCTTGGGGCGCGTCACCGGGGAGCTGTTTTTT. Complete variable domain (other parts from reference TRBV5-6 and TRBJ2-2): DAGVTQSPTHLIKTRGQQVTLRCSPKSGHDTVSWYQQALGQGPQFIFQYYEEEERQRGNFPDRFSGHQFPNYSSELNVNALLLGDSALYLCASSLGRVTGELFFGEGSRLTVL.

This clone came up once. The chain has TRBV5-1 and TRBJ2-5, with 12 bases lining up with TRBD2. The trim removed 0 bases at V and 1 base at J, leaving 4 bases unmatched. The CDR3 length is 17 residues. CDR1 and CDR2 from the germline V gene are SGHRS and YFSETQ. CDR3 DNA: TGCGCCAGCAGCTTGGCGAGGGGACTAGCGGGCCAAGAGACCCAGTACTTC. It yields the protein CASSLARGLAGQETQYF.

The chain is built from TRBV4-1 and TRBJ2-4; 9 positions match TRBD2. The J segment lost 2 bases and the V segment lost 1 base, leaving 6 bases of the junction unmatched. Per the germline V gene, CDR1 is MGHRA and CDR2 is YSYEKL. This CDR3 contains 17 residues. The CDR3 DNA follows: TGCGCCAGCAGCCAAGGGATTGCGGGGGGGACCAAAAACATTCAGTACTTC. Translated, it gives CASSQGIAGGTKNIQYF.

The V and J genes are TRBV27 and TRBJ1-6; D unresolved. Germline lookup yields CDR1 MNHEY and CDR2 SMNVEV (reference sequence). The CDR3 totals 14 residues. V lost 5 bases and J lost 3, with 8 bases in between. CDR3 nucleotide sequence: TGTGCCAGCAGTGGGCGGTACTATAATTCACCCCTCCACTTT. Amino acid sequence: CASSGRYYNSPLHF.

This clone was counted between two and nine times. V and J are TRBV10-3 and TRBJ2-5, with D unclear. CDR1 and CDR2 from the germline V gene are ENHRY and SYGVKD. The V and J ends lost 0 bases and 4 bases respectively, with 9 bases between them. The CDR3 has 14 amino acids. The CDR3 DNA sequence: TGTGCCATCAGTGAGTCAGGGTCCGCAGAGACCCAGTACTTC. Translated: CAISESGSAETQYF.

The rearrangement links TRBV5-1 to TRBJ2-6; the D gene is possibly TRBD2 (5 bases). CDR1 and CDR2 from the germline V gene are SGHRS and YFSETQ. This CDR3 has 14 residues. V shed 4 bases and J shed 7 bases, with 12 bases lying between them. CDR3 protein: CASSPDRGANVLTF. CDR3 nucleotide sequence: TGCGCCAGCAGCCCGGACCGGGGAGCCAACGTCCTGACTTTC.

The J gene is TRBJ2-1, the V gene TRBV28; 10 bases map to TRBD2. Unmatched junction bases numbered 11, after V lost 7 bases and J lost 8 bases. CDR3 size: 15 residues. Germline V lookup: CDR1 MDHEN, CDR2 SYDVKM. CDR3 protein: CASTQAGGSLYEQFF. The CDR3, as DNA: TGTGCCAGCACTCAAGCGGGAGGGTCCCTCTATGAGCAGTTCTTC.

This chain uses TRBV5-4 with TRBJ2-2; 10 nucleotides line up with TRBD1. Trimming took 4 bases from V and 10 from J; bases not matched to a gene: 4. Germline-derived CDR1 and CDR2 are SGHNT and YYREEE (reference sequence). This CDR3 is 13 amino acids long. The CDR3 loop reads CASSPRQGAELFF. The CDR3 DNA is TGTGCCAGCAGCCCGCGACAGGGGGCGGAGCTGTTTTTT. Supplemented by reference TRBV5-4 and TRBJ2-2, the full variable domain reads ETGVTQSPTHLIKTRGQQVTLRCSSQSGHNTVSWYQQALGQGPQFIFQYYREEENGRGNFPPRFSGLQFPNYSSELNVNALELDDSALYLCASSPRQGAELFFGEGSRLTVL.

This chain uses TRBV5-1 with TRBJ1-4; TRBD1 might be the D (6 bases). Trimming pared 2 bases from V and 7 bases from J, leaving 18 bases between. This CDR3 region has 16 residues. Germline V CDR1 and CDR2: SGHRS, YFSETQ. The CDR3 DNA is TGCGCCAGCAGCTTCGGAACAGGGAATTCTGGTGAAAAACTGTTTTTT. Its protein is CASSFGTGNSGEKLFF.